This T cell receptor (beta chain) was documented in a study of post-analysis software for immune sequencing data. The study, taken as a whole, reports: Controls significantly exceeded multiple sclerosis patients in normalized Chao1 diversity. Patients carried 5 or 6 TRBV segments more frequently than controls did, and TRBV5-6, TRBV5-1 and TRBV20-1 were among them.

Unique molecular identifiers had been added to the TCR beta cDNA libraries. Roughly 0.5 million cDNA molecules were obtained from 1 to 10 million T cells. TCRdb independently ran MiXCR on the PCR reads; one entry per CDR3 protein. This table holds about 500,000 distinct CDR3 sequences, approximately 45% found once. The germline V gene encodes CDR1 SGHNT and CDR2 YYREEE (reference sequence). V was trimmed by 0 bases and J by 1 base, leaving 11 bases between them. The CDR3 runs 16 residues. Remarks on this clonotype: Its target is not known.

Input material: blood. This sequence was found in a girl aged 5 to 17 with multiple sclerosis. The rearrangement joins TRBV5-4 to TRBJ2-1; D assignment may be TRBD1 or TRBD2 (5 bases each). In nucleotides, the CDR3 is TGTGCCAGCAGCTTGGATCTCGAGGGGTCCTACAATGAGCAGTTCTTC. Protein sequence: CASSLDLEGSYNEQFF.